This T cell receptor beta chain was sequenced in a study of blood T cell repertoires in COVID-19. Study summary: COVID-19 samples from acute and convalescent phases originated in the United States, Italy and Spain. From T cells, B-cell-depleted T cells, or PBMCs came the material, which was cDNA or gDNA.

Germline V gene sequence: CDR1 SGHAT, CDR2 FQNNGV. CDR3 length: 16 residues. Trimming took 2 bases from V and 5 from J; bases not matched to a gene: 8. As originally analysed: From reference gene primer amplification, estimates of nucleated cell counts were derived. Data came from immunoSEQ multiplex PCR; TCRdb stores just in-frame clones and leaves some out. The DNA was the basis for D and trimming; V, J and clone size are from that table. The repertoire holds roughly 260,000 clones, with approximately 80% as singletons. The clonotype originates from a woman in her sixties or seventies with acute or convalescent COVID-19. Sequencing was carried out using peripheral blood. The genes are TRBV11-2 and TRBJ1-4, with 7 bases matching TRBD1. CDR3 sequence (DNA): TGTGCCAGCAGCTTAAGGCCCGGGACAGTGAATGAAAAACTGTTTTTT. Protein: CASSLRPGTVNEKLFF.